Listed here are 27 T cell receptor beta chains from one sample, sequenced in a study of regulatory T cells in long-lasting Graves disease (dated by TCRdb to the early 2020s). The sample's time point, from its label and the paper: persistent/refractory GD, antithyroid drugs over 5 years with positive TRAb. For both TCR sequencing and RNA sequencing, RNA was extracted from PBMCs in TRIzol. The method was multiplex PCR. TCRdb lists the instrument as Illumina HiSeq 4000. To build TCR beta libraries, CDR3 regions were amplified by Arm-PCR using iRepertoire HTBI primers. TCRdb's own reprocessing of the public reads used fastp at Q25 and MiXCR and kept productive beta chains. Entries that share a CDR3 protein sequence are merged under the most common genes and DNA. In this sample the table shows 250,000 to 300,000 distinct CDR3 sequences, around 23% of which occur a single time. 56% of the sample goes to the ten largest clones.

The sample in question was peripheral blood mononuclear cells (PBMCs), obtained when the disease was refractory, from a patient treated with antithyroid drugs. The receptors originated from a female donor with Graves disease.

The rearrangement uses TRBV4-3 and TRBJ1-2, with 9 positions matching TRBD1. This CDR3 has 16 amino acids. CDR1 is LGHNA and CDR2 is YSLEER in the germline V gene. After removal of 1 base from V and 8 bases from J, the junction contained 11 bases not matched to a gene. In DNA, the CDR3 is TGCGCCAGCAGCCAAGGCCGGGACAGGGAAGTAGGGGGCTACACCTTC. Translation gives CASSQGRDREVGGYTF.

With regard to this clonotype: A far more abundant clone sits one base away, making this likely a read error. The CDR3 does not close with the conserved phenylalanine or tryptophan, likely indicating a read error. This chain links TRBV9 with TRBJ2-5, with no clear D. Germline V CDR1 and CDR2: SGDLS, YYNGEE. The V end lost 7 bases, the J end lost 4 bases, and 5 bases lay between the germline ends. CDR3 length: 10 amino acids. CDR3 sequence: CASRLETQYS. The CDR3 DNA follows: TGTGCCAGCCGGTTAGAGACCCAGTACTCC.

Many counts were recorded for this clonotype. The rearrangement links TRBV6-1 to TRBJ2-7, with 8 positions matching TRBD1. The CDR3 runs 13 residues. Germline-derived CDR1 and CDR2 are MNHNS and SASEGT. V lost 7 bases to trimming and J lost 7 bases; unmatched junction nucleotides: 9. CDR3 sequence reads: CASTQTGAGEQYF. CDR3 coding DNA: TGTGCCAGCACGCAGACAGGGGCTGGGGAGCAGTACTTC.

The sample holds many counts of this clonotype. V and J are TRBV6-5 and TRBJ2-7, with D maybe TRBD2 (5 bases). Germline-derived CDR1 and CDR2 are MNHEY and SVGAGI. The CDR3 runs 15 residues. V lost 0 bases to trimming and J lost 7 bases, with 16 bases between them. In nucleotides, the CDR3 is TGTGCCAGCAGTTACTCGGGTTCTGGGCCGGGGGAGCAGTACTTC. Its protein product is CASSYSGSGPGEQYF.

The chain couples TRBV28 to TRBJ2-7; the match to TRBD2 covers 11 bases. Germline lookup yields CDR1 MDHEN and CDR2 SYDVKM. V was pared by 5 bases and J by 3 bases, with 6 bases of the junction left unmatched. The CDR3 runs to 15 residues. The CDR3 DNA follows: TGTGCCAGCAGTCACCTAGCGGGAGGTGTCTACGAGCAGTACTTC. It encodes CASSHLAGGVYEQYF.

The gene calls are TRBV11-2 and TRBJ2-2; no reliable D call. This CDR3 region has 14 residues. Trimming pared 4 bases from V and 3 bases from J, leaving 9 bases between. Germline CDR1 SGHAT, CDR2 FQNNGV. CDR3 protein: CASSSPRYTGELFF. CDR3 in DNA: TGTGCCAGCAGCTCCCCACGGTACACCGGGGAGCTGTTTTTT.

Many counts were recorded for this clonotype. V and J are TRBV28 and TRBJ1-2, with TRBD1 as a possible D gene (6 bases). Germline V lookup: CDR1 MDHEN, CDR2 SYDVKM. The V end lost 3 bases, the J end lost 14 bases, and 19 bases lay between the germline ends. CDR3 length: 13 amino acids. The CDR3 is CASSFPDQGSYTF. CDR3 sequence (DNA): TGTGCCAGCAGTTTTCCAGATCAGGGGTCTTATACCTTC.

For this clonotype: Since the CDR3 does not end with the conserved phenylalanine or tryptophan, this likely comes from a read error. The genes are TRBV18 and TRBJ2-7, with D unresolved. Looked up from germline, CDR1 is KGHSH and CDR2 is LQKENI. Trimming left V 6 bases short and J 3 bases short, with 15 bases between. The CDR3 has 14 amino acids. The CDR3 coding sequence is TGTGCCAGCTCCCCGGCGGATGGGGTCTACGAGCAGTACCTC. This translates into CASSPADGVYEQYL.

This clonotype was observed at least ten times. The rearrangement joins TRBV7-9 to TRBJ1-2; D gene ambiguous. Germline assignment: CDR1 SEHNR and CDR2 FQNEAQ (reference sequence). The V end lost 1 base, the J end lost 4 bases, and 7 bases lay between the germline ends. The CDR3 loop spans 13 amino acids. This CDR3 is CASSLVDLYGYTF. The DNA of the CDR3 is TGTGCCAGCAGCTTAGTTGACCTCTATGGCTACACCTTC.

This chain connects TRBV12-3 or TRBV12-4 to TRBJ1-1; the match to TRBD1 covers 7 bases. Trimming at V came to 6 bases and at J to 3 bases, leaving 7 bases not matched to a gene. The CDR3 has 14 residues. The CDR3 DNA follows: TGTGCCAGCAGCTTTGACAGGGTTTACACTGAAGCTTTCTTT. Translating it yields CASSFDRVYTEAFF.

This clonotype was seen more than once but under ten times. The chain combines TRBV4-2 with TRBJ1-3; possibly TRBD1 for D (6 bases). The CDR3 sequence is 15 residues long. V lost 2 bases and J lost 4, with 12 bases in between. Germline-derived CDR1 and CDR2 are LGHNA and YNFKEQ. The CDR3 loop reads CASSQTGADGNTIYF. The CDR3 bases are TGTGCCAGCAGCCAAACGGGGGCGGACGGAAACACCATATATTTT.

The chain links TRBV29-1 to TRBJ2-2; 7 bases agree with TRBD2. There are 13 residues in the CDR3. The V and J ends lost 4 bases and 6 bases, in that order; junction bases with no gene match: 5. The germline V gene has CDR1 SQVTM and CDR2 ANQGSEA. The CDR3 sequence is CSVAVAGSGELFF. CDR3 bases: TGCAGCGTTGCAGTAGCGGGCTCCGGGGAGCTGTTTTTT.

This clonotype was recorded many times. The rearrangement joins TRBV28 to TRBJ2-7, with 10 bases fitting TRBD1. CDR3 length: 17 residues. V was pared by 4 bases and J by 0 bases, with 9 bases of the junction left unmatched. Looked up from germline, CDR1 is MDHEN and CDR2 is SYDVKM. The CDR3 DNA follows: TGTGCCAGCAGTTCCGGGACAGGGGACCTAAGCTCCTACGAGCAGTACTTC. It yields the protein CASSSGTGDLSSYEQYF. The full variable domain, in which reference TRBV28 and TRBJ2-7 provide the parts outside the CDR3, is DVKVTQSSRYLVKRTGEKVFLECVQDMDHENMFWYRQDPGLGLRLIYFSYDVKMKEKGDIPEGYSVSREKKERFSLILESASTNQTSMYLCASSSGTGDLSSYEQYFGPGTRLTVT.

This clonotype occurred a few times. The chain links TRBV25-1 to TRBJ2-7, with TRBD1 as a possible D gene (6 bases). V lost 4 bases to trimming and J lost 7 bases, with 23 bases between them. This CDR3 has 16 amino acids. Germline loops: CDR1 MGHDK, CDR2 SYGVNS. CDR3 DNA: TGTGCCAGCAGTGGCTGGGACATTATAGGGCCAGGGGAGCAGTACTTC. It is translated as CASSGWDIIGPGEQYF.

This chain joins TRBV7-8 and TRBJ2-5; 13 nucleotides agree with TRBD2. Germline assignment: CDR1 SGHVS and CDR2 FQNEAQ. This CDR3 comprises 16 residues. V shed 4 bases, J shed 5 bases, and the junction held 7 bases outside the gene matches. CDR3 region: CASSYRTSGSGETQYF. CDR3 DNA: TGTGCCAGCAGCTACCGGACTAGCGGGAGTGGGGAGACCCAGTACTTC.

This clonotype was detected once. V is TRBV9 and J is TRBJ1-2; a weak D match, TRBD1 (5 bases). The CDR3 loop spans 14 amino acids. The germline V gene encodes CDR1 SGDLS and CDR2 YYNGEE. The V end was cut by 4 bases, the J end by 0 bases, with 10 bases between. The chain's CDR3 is CASSQGDANYGYTF. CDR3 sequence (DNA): TGTGCCAGCAGCCAAGGGGACGCTAACTATGGCTACACCTTC.

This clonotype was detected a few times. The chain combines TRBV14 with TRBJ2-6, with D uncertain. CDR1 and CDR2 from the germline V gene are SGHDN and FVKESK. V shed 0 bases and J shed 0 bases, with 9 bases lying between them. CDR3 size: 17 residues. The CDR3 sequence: CASSQEYFLSGANVLTF. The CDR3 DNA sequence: TGTGCCAGCAGCCAAGAGTACTTCCTCTCTGGGGCCAACGTCCTGACTTTC.

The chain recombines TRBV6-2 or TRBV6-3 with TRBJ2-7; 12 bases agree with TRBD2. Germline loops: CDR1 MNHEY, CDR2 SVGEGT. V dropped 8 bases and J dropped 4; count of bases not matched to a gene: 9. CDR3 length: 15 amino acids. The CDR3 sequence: CASAHATSGSYEQYF. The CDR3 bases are TGTGCCAGCGCCCACGCGACTAGCGGGAGTTACGAGCAGTACTTC.

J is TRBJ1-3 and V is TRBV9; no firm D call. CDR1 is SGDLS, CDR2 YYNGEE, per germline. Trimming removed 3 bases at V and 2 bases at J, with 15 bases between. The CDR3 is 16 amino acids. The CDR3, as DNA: TGTGCCAGCAGCGCGCGGAACGGAGATACTGGAAACACCATATATTTT. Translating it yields CASSARNGDTGNTIYF.

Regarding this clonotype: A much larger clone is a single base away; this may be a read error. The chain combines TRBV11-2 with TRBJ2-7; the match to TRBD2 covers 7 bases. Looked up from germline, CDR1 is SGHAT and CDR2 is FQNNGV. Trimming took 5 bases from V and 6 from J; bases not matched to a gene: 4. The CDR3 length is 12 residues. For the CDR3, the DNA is TGTGCCAGCAGCCAACTAGCGAGCGAGCAGTACTTC. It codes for CASSQLASEQYF.

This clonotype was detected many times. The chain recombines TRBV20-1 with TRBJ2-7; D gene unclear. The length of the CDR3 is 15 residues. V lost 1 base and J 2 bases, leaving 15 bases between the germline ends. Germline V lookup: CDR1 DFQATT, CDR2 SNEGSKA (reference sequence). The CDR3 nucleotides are TGCAGTGCTAGAGGGCGTGCTGGCGGAACCTACGAGCAGTACTTC. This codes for CSARGRAGGTYEQYF.

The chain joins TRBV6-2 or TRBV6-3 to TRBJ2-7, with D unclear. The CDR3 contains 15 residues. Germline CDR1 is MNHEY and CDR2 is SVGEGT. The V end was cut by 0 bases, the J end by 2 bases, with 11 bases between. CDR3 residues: CASSYSGRRPYEQYF. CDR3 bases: TGTGCCAGCAGTTACTCCGGAAGGCGGCCCTACGAGCAGTACTTC.

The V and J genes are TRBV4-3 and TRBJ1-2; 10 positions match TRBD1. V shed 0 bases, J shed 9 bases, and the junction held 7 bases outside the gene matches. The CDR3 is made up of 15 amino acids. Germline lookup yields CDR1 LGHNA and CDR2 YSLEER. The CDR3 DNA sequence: TGCGCCAGCAGCCAAGATTTTGGGGACAGGGGTCGCTACACCTTC. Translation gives CASSQDFGDRGRYTF.

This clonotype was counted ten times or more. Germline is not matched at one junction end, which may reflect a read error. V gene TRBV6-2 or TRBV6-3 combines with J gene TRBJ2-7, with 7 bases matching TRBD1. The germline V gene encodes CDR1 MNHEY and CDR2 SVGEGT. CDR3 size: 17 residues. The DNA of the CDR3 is TGTGCCAGCAGCCTACCCCGATCCGGGACAGCTGCCTACGTGCAGTACTTC. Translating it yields CASSLPRSGTAAYVQYF.

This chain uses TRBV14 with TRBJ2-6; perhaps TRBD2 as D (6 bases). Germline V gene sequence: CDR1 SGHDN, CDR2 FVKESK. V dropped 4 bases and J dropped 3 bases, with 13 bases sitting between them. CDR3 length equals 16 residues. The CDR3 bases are TGTGCCAGCAGCCGGGGGGTTGTTTATGGGGCCAACGTCCTGACTTTC. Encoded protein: CASSRGVVYGANVLTF.

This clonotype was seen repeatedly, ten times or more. In DNA form, the CDR3 reads TGTGCCGGACAGACTAGCGGGAGTTTTGAGACCCAGTACTTC. Translation gives CAGQTSGSFETQYF. The chain recombines TRBV7-9 with TRBJ2-5; 12 nucleotides match TRBD2. Germline V CDR1 and CDR2: SEHNR, FQNEAQ (reference sequence). CDR3 length equals 14 residues. The V and J ends lost 11 bases and 5 bases, in that order; junction bases with no gene match: 9.

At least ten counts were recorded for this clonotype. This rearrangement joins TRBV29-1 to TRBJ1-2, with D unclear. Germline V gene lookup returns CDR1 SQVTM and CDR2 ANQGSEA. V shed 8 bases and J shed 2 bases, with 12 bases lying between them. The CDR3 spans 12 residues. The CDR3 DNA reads TGCAGCTCAACGACGGCAAACTATGGCTACACCTTC. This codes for CSSTTANYGYTF.